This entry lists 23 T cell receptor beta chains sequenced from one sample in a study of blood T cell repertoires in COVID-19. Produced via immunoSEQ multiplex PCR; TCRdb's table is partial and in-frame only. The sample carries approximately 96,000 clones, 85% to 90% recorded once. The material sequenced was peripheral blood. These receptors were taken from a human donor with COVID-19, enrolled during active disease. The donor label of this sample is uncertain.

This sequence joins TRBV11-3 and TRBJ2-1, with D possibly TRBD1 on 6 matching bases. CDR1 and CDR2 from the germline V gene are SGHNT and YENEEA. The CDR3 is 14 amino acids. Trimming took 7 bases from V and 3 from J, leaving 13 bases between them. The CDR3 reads CASTPRGSYNEQFF. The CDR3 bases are TGTGCCAGCACCCCGAGGGGGAGCTACAATGAGCAGTTCTTC.

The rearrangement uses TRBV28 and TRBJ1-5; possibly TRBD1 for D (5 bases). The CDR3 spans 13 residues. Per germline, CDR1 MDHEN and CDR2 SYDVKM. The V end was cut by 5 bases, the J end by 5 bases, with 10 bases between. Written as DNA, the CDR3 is TGTGCCAGCAGTACGACCAGGGATCAGCCCCAGCATTTT. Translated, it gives CASSTTRDQPQHF.

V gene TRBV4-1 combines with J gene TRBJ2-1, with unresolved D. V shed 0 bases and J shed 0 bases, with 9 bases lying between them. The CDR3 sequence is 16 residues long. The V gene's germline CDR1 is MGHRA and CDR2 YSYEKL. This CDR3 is CASSQDAGFSYNEQFF. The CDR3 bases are TGCGCCAGCAGCCAAGATGCAGGTTTCTCCTACAATGAGCAGTTCTTC.

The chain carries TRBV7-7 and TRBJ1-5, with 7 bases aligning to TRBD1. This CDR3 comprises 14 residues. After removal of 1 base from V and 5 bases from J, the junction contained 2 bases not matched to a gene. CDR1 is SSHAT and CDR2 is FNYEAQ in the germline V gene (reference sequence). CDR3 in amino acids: CASSLGQGDQPQHF. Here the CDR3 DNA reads TGTGCCAGCAGCTTAGGACAGGGTGATCAGCCCCAGCATTTT.

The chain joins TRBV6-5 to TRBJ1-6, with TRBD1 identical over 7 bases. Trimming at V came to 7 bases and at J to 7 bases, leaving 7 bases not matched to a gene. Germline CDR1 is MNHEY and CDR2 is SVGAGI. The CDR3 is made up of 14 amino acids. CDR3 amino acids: CASTTGQSNSPLHF. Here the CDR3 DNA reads TGTGCCAGCACTACGGGACAGTCAAATTCACCCCTCCACTTT.

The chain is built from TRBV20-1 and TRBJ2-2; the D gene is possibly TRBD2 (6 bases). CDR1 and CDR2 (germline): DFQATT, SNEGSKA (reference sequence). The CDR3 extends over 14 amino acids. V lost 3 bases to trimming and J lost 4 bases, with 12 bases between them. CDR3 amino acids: CSASSGLSTGELFF. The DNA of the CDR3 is TGCAGTGCTAGTTCGGGACTTTCCACCGGGGAGCTGTTTTTT.

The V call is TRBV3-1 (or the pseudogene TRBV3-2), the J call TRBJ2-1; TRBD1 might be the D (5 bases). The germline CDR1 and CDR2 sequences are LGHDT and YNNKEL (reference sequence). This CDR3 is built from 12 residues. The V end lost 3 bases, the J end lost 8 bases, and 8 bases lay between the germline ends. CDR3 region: CASSHDSDEQFF. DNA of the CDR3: TGTGCCAGCAGCCATGACAGCGATGAGCAGTTCTTC.

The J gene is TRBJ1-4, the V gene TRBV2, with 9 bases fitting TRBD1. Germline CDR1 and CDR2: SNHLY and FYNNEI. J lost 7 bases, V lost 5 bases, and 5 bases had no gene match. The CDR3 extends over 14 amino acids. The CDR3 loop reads CASSPDRGLEKLFF. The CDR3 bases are TGTGCCAGCAGTCCGGACAGGGGCCTTGAAAAACTGTTTTTT.

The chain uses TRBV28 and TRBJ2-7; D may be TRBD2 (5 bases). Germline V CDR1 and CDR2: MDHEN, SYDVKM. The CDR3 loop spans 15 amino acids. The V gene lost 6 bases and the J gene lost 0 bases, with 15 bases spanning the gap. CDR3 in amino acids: CASSFPGLGSYEQYF. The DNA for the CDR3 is TGTGCCAGCAGCTTTCCGGGATTGGGCTCCTACGAGCAGTACTTC.

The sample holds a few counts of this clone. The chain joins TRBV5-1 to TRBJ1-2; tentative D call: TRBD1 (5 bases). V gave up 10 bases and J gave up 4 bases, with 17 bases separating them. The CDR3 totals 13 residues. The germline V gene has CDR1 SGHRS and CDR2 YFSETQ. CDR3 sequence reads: CAGPAWDFYGYTF. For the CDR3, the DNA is TGCGCCGGCCCGGCGTGGGACTTCTATGGCTACACCTTC.

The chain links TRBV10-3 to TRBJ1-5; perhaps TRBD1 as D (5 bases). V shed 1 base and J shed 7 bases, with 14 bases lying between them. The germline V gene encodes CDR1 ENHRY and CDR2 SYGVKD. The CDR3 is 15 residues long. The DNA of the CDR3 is TGTGCCATCAGTGAGTGGGGTCAGGGCCGGCAGCCCCAGCATTTT. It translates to CAISEWGQGRQPQHF.

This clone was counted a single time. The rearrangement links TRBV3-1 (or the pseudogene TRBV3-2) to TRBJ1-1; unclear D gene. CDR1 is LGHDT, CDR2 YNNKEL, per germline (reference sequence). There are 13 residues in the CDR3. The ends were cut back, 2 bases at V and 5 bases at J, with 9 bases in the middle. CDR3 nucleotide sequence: TGTGCCAGCAGCCAAAACGCGGGGACTGAAGCTTTCTTT. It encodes CASSQNAGTEAFF.

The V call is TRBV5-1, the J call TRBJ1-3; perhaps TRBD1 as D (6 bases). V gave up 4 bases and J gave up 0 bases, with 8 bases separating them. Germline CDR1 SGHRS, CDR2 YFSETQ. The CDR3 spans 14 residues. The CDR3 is CASSGGSSGNTIYF. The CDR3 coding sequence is TGCGCCAGCAGCGGGGGCAGCTCTGGAAACACCATATATTTT. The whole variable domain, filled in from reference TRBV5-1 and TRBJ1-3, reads KAGVTQTPRYLIKTRGQQVTLSCSPISGHRSVSWYQQTPGQGLQFLFEYFSETQRNKGNFPGRFSGRQFSNSRSEMNVSTLELGDSALYLCASSGGSSGNTIYFGEGSWLTVV.

The CDR3 region has the DNA TGTGCCAGCAGTTACTCGATTTTCTCAGGCGGGGAGGAGGCTTTCTTT. It is translated as CASSYSIFSGGEEAFF. The chain combines TRBV6-5 with TRBJ1-1; no firm D call. Looked up from germline, CDR1 is MNHEY and CDR2 is SVGAGI. The CDR3 is made up of 16 amino acids. Trimming took off 0 bases at V and 11 bases at J, with 22 bases between the two ends.

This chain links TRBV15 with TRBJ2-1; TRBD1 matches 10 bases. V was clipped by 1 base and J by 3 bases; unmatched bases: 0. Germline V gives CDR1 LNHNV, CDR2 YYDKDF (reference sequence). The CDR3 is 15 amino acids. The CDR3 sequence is CATSRGTGGYNEQFF. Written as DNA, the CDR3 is TGTGCCACCAGCAGAGGGACAGGGGGCTACAATGAGCAGTTCTTC.

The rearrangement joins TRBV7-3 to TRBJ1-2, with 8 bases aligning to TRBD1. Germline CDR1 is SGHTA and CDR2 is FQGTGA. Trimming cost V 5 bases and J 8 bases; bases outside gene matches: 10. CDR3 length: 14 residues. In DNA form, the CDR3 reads TGTGCCAGCAGCCAGACGGACAGGGAGGAGGGCTACACCTTC. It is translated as CASSQTDREEGYTF.

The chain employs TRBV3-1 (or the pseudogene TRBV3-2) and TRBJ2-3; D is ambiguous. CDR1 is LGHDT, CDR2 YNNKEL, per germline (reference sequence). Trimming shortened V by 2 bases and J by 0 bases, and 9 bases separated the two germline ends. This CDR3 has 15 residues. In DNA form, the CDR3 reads TGTGCCAGCAGCCAAACTAAGCCGAGCACAGATACGCAGTATTTT. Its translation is CASSQTKPSTDTQYF.

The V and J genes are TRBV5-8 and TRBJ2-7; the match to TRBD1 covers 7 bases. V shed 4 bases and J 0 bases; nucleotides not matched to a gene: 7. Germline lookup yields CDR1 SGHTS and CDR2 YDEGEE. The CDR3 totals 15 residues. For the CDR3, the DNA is TGTGCCAGCAGCATAGGGGGCCACAGCTCCTACGAGCAGTACTTC. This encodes CASSIGGHSSYEQYF.

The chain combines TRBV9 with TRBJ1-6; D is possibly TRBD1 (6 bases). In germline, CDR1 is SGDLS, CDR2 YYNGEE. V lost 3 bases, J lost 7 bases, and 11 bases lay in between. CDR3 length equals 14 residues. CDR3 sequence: CASSEQGNNSPLHF. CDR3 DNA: TGTGCCAGCAGCGAACAGGGTAACAATTCACCCCTCCACTTT.

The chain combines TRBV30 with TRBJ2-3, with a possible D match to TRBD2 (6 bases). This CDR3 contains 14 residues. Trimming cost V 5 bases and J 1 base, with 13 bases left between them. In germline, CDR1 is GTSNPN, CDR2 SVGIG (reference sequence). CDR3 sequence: CAWRGGPGTDTQYF. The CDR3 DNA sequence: TGTGCCTGGCGAGGAGGGCCTGGCACAGATACGCAGTATTTT. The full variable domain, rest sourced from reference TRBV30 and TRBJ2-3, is SQTIHQWPATLVQPVGSPLSLECTVEGTSNPNLYWYRQAAGRGLQLLFYSVGIGQISSEVPQNLSASRPQDRQFILSSKKLLLSDSGFYLCAWRGGPGTDTQYFGPGTRLTVL.

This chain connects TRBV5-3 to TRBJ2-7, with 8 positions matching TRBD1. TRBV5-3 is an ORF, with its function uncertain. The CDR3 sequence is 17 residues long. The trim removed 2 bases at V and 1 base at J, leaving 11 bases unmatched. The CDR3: CARSFQRDRMESYEQYF. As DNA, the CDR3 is TGTGCCAGAAGCTTCCAACGGGACAGGATGGAGTCCTACGAGCAGTACTTC.

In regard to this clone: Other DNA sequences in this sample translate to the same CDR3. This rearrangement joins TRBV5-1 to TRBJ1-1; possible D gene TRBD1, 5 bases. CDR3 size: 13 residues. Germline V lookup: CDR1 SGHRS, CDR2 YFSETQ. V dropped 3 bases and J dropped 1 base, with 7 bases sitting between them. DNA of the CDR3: TGCGCCAGCAGCTCACAGGAGAACACTGAAGCTTTCTTT. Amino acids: CASSSQENTEAFF.

CDR3 nucleotide sequence: TGCGCCAGCAGCCAAACAGCGGGGGCCGAATCTAGCACAGATACGCAGTATTTT. It yields the protein CASSQTAGAESSTDTQYF. The V gene is TRBV4-1, the J gene TRBJ2-3; 8 bases map to TRBD2. The CDR3 sequence is 18 residues long. The germline CDR1 and CDR2 sequences are MGHRA and YSYEKL. After removal of 2 bases from V and 0 bases from J, the junction contained 10 bases not matched to a gene.